This TCR beta chain was identified in a study of blood T cell repertoires in COVID-19 (dated by TCRdb to the early 2020s). In terms of the full investigation: Samples from collaborators originated in the United States, Italy and Spain and spanned both the acute and convalescent phases of COVID-19. The prospective study material was composed of cDNA or gDNA derived from T cells, B-cell-depleted T cells, or PBMCs. The dataset comprised deeply sampled blood TCRbeta repertoires from subjects exposed to, actively infected with, or recovered from COVID-19. The repertoires were released in a freely available public database meant as a resource for research on the immune response to SARS-CoV-2. Samples were obtained from the ongoing ImmuneRACE study (first 160 participants) and from some 1,300 subjects provided by 6 global collaborators. Nearly every sample came with metadata listing a de-identified subject ID, COVID-19 status, age in years and sex. Where HLA class I and class II types were available, the types were taken from metadata supplied by the sample provider, not from assay-based typing.

TCRbeta CDR3 regions were amplified from genomic DNA by means of the immunoSEQ Assay, a bias-controlled multiplex PCR. In the source study's methods: Within the assay, amplification of reference gene primers was used to estimate how many nucleated cells each sample contained. To quantify the absolute abundance of each unique TCRbeta CDR3 rearrangement, sequence reads were collapsed and filtered. For each sample, productive Simpson clonality was calculated as the square root of Simpson's diversity index over productive rearrangements. The clones in this table, taken by TCRdb from immuneACCESS, are in-frame only. Not every clone is retained; where verified, under half of the shortfall comes from an unresolved V gene, and the cause of the rest is unknown. V, J and clone size reflect that table, while D and trimming were determined from the DNA. Within this sample are 100,000 to 150,000 clones, with about 85% of them counted one time only. 3.9% of the sample comes from the top ten.

Whole blood was collected in K2EDTA tubes by collaborating institutions according to the institutions' own protocols. Collaborator samples were shipped for TCRbeta analysis as frozen whole blood, isolated PBMCs, or DNA extracted from either sample type. Findings and caveats that apply to the study as a whole: The quantity of clinical and demographic metadata differed by source and by participant and was supplied without curation.

Details on this clone: Its antigen remains unidentified. The sample holds no much larger clone one base away, and base qualities are not on file.

V loses 7 bases of germline sequence and J loses 5 bases, and the interval between the two ends is 15 bases. CDR1 MNHEY and CDR2 SVGAGI were looked up in the germline V gene. Including cysteine and phenylalanine, the CDR3 has 13 amino acids. The CDR3 DNA has 39 bases and is translated from base 1. The receptor's source is a man in his 60s with acute or convalescent COVID-19. This receptor chain uses TRBV6-5 and TRBJ2-7; the D gene is possibly TRBD1, with 6 bases matching. The sample comprised peripheral blood. The base sequence is TGTGCCAGCAAACAGGGAAGTAGGGACGAGCAGTACTTC. Protein translation: CASKQGSRDEQYF.